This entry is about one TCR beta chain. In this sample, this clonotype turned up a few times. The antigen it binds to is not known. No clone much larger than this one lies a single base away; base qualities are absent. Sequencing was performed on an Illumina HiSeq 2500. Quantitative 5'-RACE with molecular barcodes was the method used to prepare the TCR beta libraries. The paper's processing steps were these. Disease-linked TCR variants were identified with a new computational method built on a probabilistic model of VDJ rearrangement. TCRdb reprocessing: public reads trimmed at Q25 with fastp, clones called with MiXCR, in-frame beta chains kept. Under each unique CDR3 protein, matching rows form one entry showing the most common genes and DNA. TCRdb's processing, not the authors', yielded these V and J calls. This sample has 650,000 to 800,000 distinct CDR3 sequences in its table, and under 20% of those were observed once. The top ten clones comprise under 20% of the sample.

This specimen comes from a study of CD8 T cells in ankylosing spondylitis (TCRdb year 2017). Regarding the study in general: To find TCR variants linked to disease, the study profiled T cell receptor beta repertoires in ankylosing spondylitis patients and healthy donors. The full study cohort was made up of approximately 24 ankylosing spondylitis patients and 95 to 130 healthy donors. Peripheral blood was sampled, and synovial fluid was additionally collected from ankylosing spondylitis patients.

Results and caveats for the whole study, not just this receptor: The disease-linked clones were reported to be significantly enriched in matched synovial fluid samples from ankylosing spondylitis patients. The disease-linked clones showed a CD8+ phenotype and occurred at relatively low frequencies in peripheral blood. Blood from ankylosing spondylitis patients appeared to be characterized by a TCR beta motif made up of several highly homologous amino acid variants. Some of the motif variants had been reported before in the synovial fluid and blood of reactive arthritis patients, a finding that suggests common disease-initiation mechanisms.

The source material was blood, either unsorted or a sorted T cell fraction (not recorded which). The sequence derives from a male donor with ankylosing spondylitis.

Here is the DNA: TGTGCCAGCAGCTTAGGCGGTTTCGGCGGTACCTTC. Its product reads: CASSLGGFGGTF. Rearrangement joined TRBV7-2 to TRBJ1-2, with no confidently assigned D gene. CDR1 and CDR2, looked up from the germline V gene, are SGHTA and FQGNSA. Cut back by 1 base and 14 bases, the V and J ends lie 14 bases apart. Spanning cysteine to phenylalanine, the CDR3 consists of 12 amino acids. Only CDR3 DNA is held: 36 bases, read in frame from base 1.